The 21 T cell receptor beta chains reported below all come from one sample, sequenced in a study of T-cell memory formation after mild COVID-19. TCRdb re-called the 5' RACE reads through MiXCR, storing one row per CDR3 protein. This table has 550,000 to 600,000 distinct CDR3 sequences, 17% appearing once. Sample: PBMCs or a T cell subset sorted from them (not recorded which). These receptors were taken from an adult woman who had mild COVID-19 (a few samples of this study predate the infection). Cell type and time point are not known.

This clonotype was observed a few times. The chain links TRBV20-1 to TRBJ2-3; 7 positions agree with TRBD1. Per the germline V gene, CDR1 is DFQATT and CDR2 is SNEGSKA (reference sequence). Trimming took 6 bases from V and 5 from J; bases not matched to a gene: 2. There are 11 residues in the CDR3. Here the CDR3 reads CSAGGRDTQYF. The CDR3 region has the DNA TGCAGTGCAGGGGGCAGAGATACGCAGTATTTT.

This clonotype came up a few times. This sequence joins TRBV4-2 and TRBJ2-2; no clear D gene. Germline-derived CDR1 and CDR2 are LGHNA and YNFKEQ. V dropped 4 bases and J dropped 5 bases, with 17 bases sitting between them. CDR3 size: 16 residues. The CDR3 protein is CASSRPRTVGTGELFF. As DNA, the CDR3 is TGTGCCAGCAGCCGTCCCAGGACGGTGGGGACCGGGGAGCTGTTTTTT.

This clonotype was seen only a few times. V and J are TRBV24-1 and TRBJ2-1, with D perhaps TRBD2 (6 bases). Germline loops: CDR1 KGHDR, CDR2 SFDVKD. V was clipped by 7 bases and J by 6 bases, with 15 bases between them. This CDR3 contains 14 residues. CDR3 sequence reads: CATSFDGTLNEQFF. CDR3 DNA sequence: TGTGCCACCAGCTTCGACGGGACTCTCAATGAGCAGTTCTTC.

The CDR3 DNA follows: TGTGCCAGTAGTCTTTCCGGGGGGGCCGCCTACGAGCAGTACTTC. Its protein is CASSLSGGAAYEQYF. V usage is TRBV19 and J usage is TRBJ2-7, with 8 bases lining up with TRBD2. Germline trimming cut 5 bases from V and 2 bases from J; bases unmatched to any gene: 8. Germline CDR1 is LNHDA and CDR2 is SQIVND (reference sequence). The CDR3 is made up of 15 amino acids.

Here the CDR3 reads CASSRSGTEGYTF. The CDR3 DNA sequence: TGTGCCAGCAGTCGCTCCGGGACAGAAGGCTACACCTTC. This chain uses TRBV12-3 or TRBV12-4 with TRBJ1-2; TRBD1 aligns across 7 bases. The ends lost 5 bases at V and 8 bases at J; junction bases unmatched: 8. The length of the CDR3 is 13 residues.

This clonotype was found a few times. The chain employs TRBV15 and TRBJ2-1, with D unclear. Trimming took 0 bases from V and 6 from J, leaving 12 bases between them. The CDR3 runs 15 residues. Germline values: CDR1 LNHNV, CDR2 YYDKDF (reference sequence). The DNA of the CDR3 is TGTGCCACCAGCAGAGAATCCATTAGTGGCAATGAGCAGTTCTTC. Amino acid sequence: CATSRESISGNEQFF.

This chain connects TRBV5-1 to TRBJ1-3, with 7 nucleotides matching TRBD1. The germline CDR1 and CDR2 sequences are SGHRS and YFSETQ. With 0 bases clipped from V and 1 base from J, the junction kept 4 bases outside the gene matches. The CDR3 loop spans 16 amino acids. The CDR3 DNA sequence: TGCGCCAGCAGCTTGGCTCCAGGGGGATCTGGAAACACCATATATTTT. Translating gives CASSLAPGGSGNTIYF.

V usage is TRBV5-6 and J usage is TRBJ1-4; 10 bases are shared with TRBD1. The CDR3 loop spans 14 amino acids. CDR1 and CDR2 from the germline V gene are SGHDT and YYEEEE. The junction had 6 bases not matched to a gene; V was cut back by 5 bases and J by 8 bases. CDR3 sequence reads: CASRRQGADEKLFF. The CDR3 bases are TGTGCCAGCAGGCGACAGGGGGCGGACGAAAAACTGTTTTTT.

This clonotype was seen a handful of times. The gene calls are TRBV24-1 and TRBJ1-2, with no clear D. The CDR3 consists of 11 residues. V was cut by 9 bases and J by 8 bases, with 12 bases left in between. CDR1 and CDR2 (germline): KGHDR, SFDVKD. The CDR3 loop reads CATYGGEGYTF. The CDR3 coding sequence is TGTGCCACCTACGGCGGCGAAGGCTACACCTTC.

The chain joins TRBV25-1 to TRBJ2-2; the match to TRBD2 covers 7 bases. J was trimmed by 4 bases and V by 4 bases; bases with no gene match: 6. In germline, CDR1 is MGHDK, CDR2 SYGVNS. The CDR3 loop spans 15 amino acids. The CDR3, as DNA: TGTGCCAGCAGTGGGGGAGGGTGGAGCACCGGGGAGCTGTTTTTT. Protein product: CASSGGGWSTGELFF.

This clonotype was counted only a few times. The J gene is TRBJ2-2, the V gene TRBV5-1, with D tentatively TRBD1 (5 bases). Germline V gene sequence: CDR1 SGHRS, CDR2 YFSETQ. V shed 3 bases and J shed 6 bases, with 15 bases lying between them. The CDR3 runs 15 residues. CDR3 loop: CASSYSTQGSGELFF. The DNA of the CDR3 is TGCGCCAGCAGCTACTCCACCCAGGGTTCCGGGGAGCTGTTTTTT. The entire variable domain, with the rest obtained from reference TRBV5-1 and TRBJ2-2, is as follows: KAGVTQTPRYLIKTRGQQVTLSCSPISGHRSVSWYQQTPGQGLQFLFEYFSETQRNKGNFPGRFSGRQFSNSRSEMNVSTLELGDSALYLCASSYSTQGSGELFFGEGSRLTVL.

This clonotype showed up many times. The chain employs TRBV30 and TRBJ2-6; weak D call: TRBD1 (5 bases). The V end lost 3 bases, the J end lost 1 base, and 10 bases lay between the germline ends. CDR1 is GTSNPN and CDR2 is SVGIG in the germline V gene (reference sequence). CDR3 length: 15 amino acids. The CDR3 bases are TGTGCCTGGAGCGTCCAGGGATCTGGGGCCAACGTCCTGACTTTC. It is translated as CAWSVQGSGANVLTF.

This clonotype was detected only a few times. The gene calls are TRBV12-3 or TRBV12-4 and TRBJ2-7; D may be TRBD1 (6 bases). The V end lost 6 bases, the J end lost 4 bases, and 10 bases lay between the germline ends. This CDR3 region has 12 residues. CDR3 bases: TGTGCCAGCAGAACAACAGGGTACGAGCAGTACTTC. Protein sequence: CASRTTGYEQYF.

This clonotype showed up just a few times. The gene calls are TRBV7-2 and TRBJ2-1, with D perhaps matching TRBD2 (6 bases). Trimming shortened V by 5 bases and J by 0 bases, and 20 bases separated the two germline ends. The germline CDR1 and CDR2 sequences are SGHTA and FQGNSA. The CDR3 has 18 amino acids. CDR3 sequence (DNA): TGTGCCAGCAGCCCCCCTCGGGGTAGCGGTAGCTCCTACAATGAGCAGTTCTTC. As protein: CASSPPRGSGSSYNEQFF.

This clonotype has a count of ten or more. The chain has TRBV6-5 and TRBJ1-1, with D possibly being TRBD1 (5 bases). Trimming pared 6 bases from V and 3 bases from J, leaving 11 bases between. CDR1 is MNHEY, CDR2 SVGAGI, per germline. The CDR3 contains 13 residues. The CDR3 reads CASSSRGYTEAFF. CDR3 bases: TGTGCCAGCAGCTCAAGGGGATACACTGAAGCTTTCTTT.

This clonotype was found a few times. V usage is TRBV7-3 and J usage is TRBJ2-7, with TRBD2 as a possible D gene (5 bases). Looked up from germline, CDR1 is SGHTA and CDR2 is FQGTGA. The V and J ends lost 5 bases and 0 bases respectively, with 14 bases between them. CDR3 size: 15 residues. CDR3 in amino acids: CASSPSPLSSYEQYF. As DNA, the CDR3 is TGTGCCAGCAGCCCTAGCCCCCTAAGCTCCTACGAGCAGTACTTC.

This chain links TRBV4-1 with TRBJ2-5; D may match TRBD1 or TRBD2 (5 bases each). V was pared by 3 bases and J by 5 bases, with 16 bases between. Germline V lookup: CDR1 MGHRA, CDR2 YSYEKL. The CDR3 contains 15 residues. In DNA, the CDR3 is TGCGCCAGCAGCCACGCCGGACTGGGACGGGAGACCCAGTACTTC. Its protein is CASSHAGLGRETQYF.

The chain couples TRBV25-1 to TRBJ2-5; TRBD2 aligns across 10 bases. V lost 4 bases to trimming and J lost 5 bases; unmatched junction nucleotides: 7. This CDR3 contains 15 residues. Germline V lookup: CDR1 MGHDK, CDR2 SYGVNS. The CDR3 protein is CASSVSGRAGETQYF. CDR3 coding DNA: TGTGCCAGCAGTGTCAGCGGGAGGGCAGGCGAGACCCAGTACTTC.

This chain connects TRBV9 to TRBJ2-2; TRBD1 agrees at 9 bases. Trimming at V came to 0 bases and at J to 5 bases, leaving 5 bases not matched to a gene. This CDR3 comprises 16 residues. The V gene's germline CDR1 is SGDLS and CDR2 YYNGEE. The CDR3 region has the DNA TGTGCCAGCAGCGTAGAAGGACAGGGGAGTACCGGGGAGCTGTTTTTT. It encodes CASSVEGQGSTGELFF. Full variable domain (outside the CDR3, taken from reference TRBV9 and TRBJ2-2): DSGVTQTPKHLITATGQRVTLRCSPRSGDLSVYWYQQSLDQGLQFLIQYYNGEERAKGNILERFSAQQFPDLHSELNLSSLELGDSALYFCASSVEGQGSTGELFFGEGSRLTVL.

V and J are TRBV29-1 and TRBJ2-3; D is possibly TRBD1 (6 bases). V was clipped by 4 bases and J by 2 bases, with 16 bases between them. CDR1 SQVTM and CDR2 ANQGSEA come from the germline V gene. The CDR3 consists of 15 residues. The CDR3 nucleotides read TGCAGCGTTGGGCCGCAGGGGTCAGACACAGATACGCAGTATTTT. Translation: CSVGPQGSDTDTQYF.

The V call is TRBV15, the J call TRBJ2-3; D may be TRBD1 (6 bases). CDR1 and CDR2 from the germline V gene are LNHNV and YYDKDF (reference sequence). This CDR3 contains 14 residues. Trimming removed 2 bases from V and 2 bases from J, with 8 bases in between. The DNA for the CDR3 is TGTGCCACCAGCAGACAGGGGAACACAGATACGCAGTATTTT. Translation: CATSRQGNTDTQYF.